This T cell receptor (beta chain) was recorded in a study of tumor T cells in aggressive B-cell lymphoma. Data came from immunoSEQ multiplex PCR; TCRdb stores just in-frame clones and leaves some out. Here the sample spans 5,900 or so clones, approximately 80% being singletons. The CDR3 is made up of 16 amino acids. The junction had 6 bases not matched to a gene; V was cut back by 4 bases and J by 2 bases. Germline V CDR1 and CDR2: SGHRS, YFSETQ. The J gene is TRBJ2-5, the V gene TRBV5-1, with 12 bases aligning to TRBD2. The sequence came from an adult with diffuse large B cell lymphoma. The material sequenced was tumor tissue. The CDR3 sequence: CASSLGTSGGQETQYF. The CDR3 nucleotides read TGCGCCAGCAGCCTAGGCACTAGCGGGGGGCAAGAGACCCAGTACTTC.